The 28 T cell receptor beta chains below come from one sample, sequenced in a study of spatial heterogeneity in lung cancer. Each CDR3 protein is one row after TCRdb ran MiXCR on the 5' RACE reads. The table records fewer than 65,000 distinct CDR3 sequences, about 5.9% of them present only once. Sample time point: sample taken at primary tumor resection. Specimen: PBMCs, collected at surgery. The receptors were sampled from a female donor with early-stage non-small cell lung cancer.

This clonotype was detected many times. The rearrangement links TRBV6-5 to TRBJ2-5; 10 nucleotides line up with TRBD2. CDR1 is MNHEY and CDR2 is SVGAGI in the germline V gene. After removal of 2 bases from V and 5 bases from J, the junction contained 8 bases not matched to a gene. CDR3 size: 16 residues. CDR3 sequence: CASSYGALAGVETQYF. DNA for the CDR3: TGTGCCAGCAGTTACGGCGCTCTAGCGGGGGTTGAGACCCAGTACTTC.

V and J are TRBV11-3 and TRBJ2-4; TRBD1 matches at 8 bases. CDR3 length: 18 residues. Germline V gene data show CDR1 as SGHNT and CDR2 as YENEEA. V dropped 0 bases and J dropped 2; count of bases not matched to a gene: 9. In DNA form, the CDR3 reads TGTGCCAGCAGCTTAGATGGCTCCAGGGGGCCTCCCAAAAACATTCAGTACTTC. Translation: CASSLDGSRGPPKNIQYF.

This clonotype was seen repeatedly, ten times or more. This rearrangement joins TRBV5-1 to TRBJ1-6, with D unclear. Germline values: CDR1 SGHRS, CDR2 YFSETQ. The CDR3 has 16 amino acids. V was cut by 0 bases and J by 10 bases, with 17 bases left in between. CDR3 protein: CASSLEVAGMGSPLHF. The CDR3 DNA sequence: TGCGCCAGCAGCTTGGAAGTAGCCGGGATGGGCTCACCCCTCCACTTT.

In its sample, this clonotype was seen many times. CDR3 amino acids: CASKATGSYEQYF. The CDR3 nucleotides read TGTGCCAGCAAAGCTACAGGGAGCTACGAGCAGTACTTC. The chain joins TRBV11-3 to TRBJ2-7; tentatively, D is TRBD1 (6 bases). Trimming shortened V by 7 bases and J by 3 bases, and 13 bases separated the two germline ends. The CDR3 is 13 amino acids. The V gene's germline CDR1 is SGHNT and CDR2 YENEEA.

This clonotype was seen ten or more times. The chain carries TRBV5-4 and TRBJ1-1; D call uncertain. The V end lost 1 base, the J end lost 1 base, and 11 bases lay between the germline ends. Germline V gene sequence: CDR1 SGHNT, CDR2 YYREEE (reference sequence). This CDR3 comprises 15 residues. The CDR3 region has the DNA TGTGCCAGCAGCTTGCAGAGACTTTCGAACACTGAAGCTTTCTTT. This encodes CASSLQRLSNTEAFF.

The sample holds many counts of this clonotype. This chain joins TRBV10-2 and TRBJ1-1, with 9 nucleotides matching TRBD1. Trimming took 5 bases from V and 5 from J; bases not matched to a gene: 6. CDR1 and CDR2 (germline): WSHSY, SAAADI. The CDR3 length is 14 residues. For the CDR3, the DNA is TGCGCCAGCAGTCAACAGGGGGCCCGGACTGAAGCTTTCTTT. The encoded protein is CASSQQGARTEAFF.

This clonotype was observed at least ten times. This sequence joins TRBV29-1 and TRBJ1-1, with D uncertain. The CDR3 totals 14 residues. V lost 3 bases and J lost 0, with 11 bases in between. Germline CDR1 SQVTM, CDR2 ANQGSEA. The CDR3 DNA sequence: TGCAGCGTTGAGGCGGCGGGGTTGAACACTGAAGCTTTCTTT. It codes for CSVEAAGLNTEAFF.

This clonotype was observed a handful of times. This chain uses TRBV12-3 or TRBV12-4 with TRBJ2-1; 9 nucleotides line up with TRBD1. The CDR3 sequence is 15 residues long. J was trimmed by 1 base and V by 6 bases; bases with no gene match: 4. The DNA for the CDR3 is TGTGCCAGCAGGCCCGGGACAGGGTCCTACAATGAGCAGTTCTTC. It translates to CASRPGTGSYNEQFF.

This clonotype was recorded at least ten times. V gene TRBV3-1 combines with J gene TRBJ2-7; weak D call: TRBD1 (6 bases). V was shortened by 4 bases and J by 7 bases, with 20 bases between the two germline ends. The germline gives CDR1 LGHDT, CDR2 YNNKEL (reference sequence). CDR3 length: 15 amino acids. CDR3: CASSPSGSGVVEQYF. As DNA, the CDR3 is TGTGCCAGCAGCCCCTCCGGATCAGGGGTGGTGGAGCAGTACTTC.

In this sample, this clonotype turned up many times. The chain carries TRBV5-1 and TRBJ1-6, with D perhaps matching TRBD1 (5 bases). The CDR3 runs 14 residues. CDR1 and CDR2 from the germline V gene are SGHRS and YFSETQ. V was pared by 6 bases and J by 8 bases, with 15 bases between. The CDR3 DNA sequence: TGCGCCAGCAAGGAGGAGAGGGGCTATTCACCCCTCCACTTT. Encoded protein: CASKEERGYSPLHF.

This clonotype is judged medium-sized. This chain joins TRBV6-1 and TRBJ2-3, with D possibly matching TRBD1 (5 bases). Germline loops: CDR1 MNHNS, CDR2 SASEGT. This CDR3 contains 14 residues. With 2 bases removed from V and 4 bases from J, the gap between germline ends came to 10 bases. As DNA, the CDR3 is TGTGCCAGCAGTGAAATCGGCAGGGCAGATACGCAGTATTTT. Protein: CASSEIGRADTQYF.

J is TRBJ1-4 and V is TRBV12-3 or TRBV12-4, with 7 bases identical to TRBD1. With V trimmed by 5 bases and J by 2 bases, 5 bases remained unmatched. The CDR3 extends over 15 amino acids. As DNA, the CDR3 is TGTGCCAGCAGTCCACCCAGGGGGACTAATGAAAAACTGTTTTTT. This gives the protein CASSPPRGTNEKLFF.

This clonotype was observed at least ten times. This chain uses TRBV29-1 with TRBJ1-2; 7 nucleotides agree with TRBD1. This CDR3 comprises 13 residues. Germline CDR1 and CDR2: SQVTM and ANQGSEA. V lost 4 bases, J lost 3 bases, and 5 bases stayed unmatched. The CDR3 DNA reads as TGCAGCGTTGTGCCAGGGGGGGACTATGGCTACACCTTC. Translated, it gives CSVVPGGDYGYTF.

Of note for this clonotype: A much larger clone is a single base away; this may be a read error. The chain joins TRBV20-1 to TRBJ1-1; TRBD1 matches 9 bases. CDR3 length equals 16 residues. V was pared by 2 bases and J by 4 bases, with 11 bases of the junction left unmatched. Per the germline V gene, CDR1 is DFQATT and CDR2 is SNEGSKA (reference sequence). This CDR3 is CSARKGQGAWSTEAFF. CDR3 in DNA: TGCAGTGCTAGAAAGGGACAGGGCGCCTGGAGCACTGAAGCTTTCTTT.

V gene TRBV12-3 or TRBV12-4 combines with J gene TRBJ2-7, with TRBD2 identical over 10 bases. The CDR3 loop spans 15 amino acids. Trimming cost V 6 bases and J 0 bases; bases outside gene matches: 5. The CDR3 loop is CASSPLAGVSYEQYF. CDR3 coding DNA: TGTGCCAGCAGCCCTCTAGCGGGAGTCTCCTACGAGCAGTACTTC.

This clonotype was seen many times. CDR3 loop: CASSQGDQPQHF. The CDR3 bases are TGCGCCAGCAGCCAAGGAGATCAGCCCCAGCATTTT. V and J are TRBV4-1 and TRBJ1-5; D not resolved. V dropped 1 base and J dropped 5 bases, with 3 bases sitting between them. There are 12 residues in the CDR3. Germline V gene sequence: CDR1 MGHRA, CDR2 YSYEKL.

CDR3 nucleotides: TGTGCCAGCAGCTTAGAGGCTAGCGGGAGGGACAATGAGCAGTTCTTC. Residues: CASSLEASGRDNEQFF. The rearrangement links TRBV7-3 to TRBJ2-1, with 12 nucleotides matching TRBD2. The CDR3 loop spans 16 amino acids. V lost 2 bases, J lost 5 bases, and 4 bases stayed unmatched. Germline CDR1 SGHTA, CDR2 FQGTGA.

This clonotype was picked up many times. The rearrangement joins TRBV7-2 to TRBJ2-5; possible D gene TRBD2, 7 bases. CDR1 SGHTA and CDR2 FQGNSA come from the germline V gene. V was shortened by 2 bases and J by 2 bases, with 15 bases between the two germline ends. CDR3 length: 16 amino acids. CDR3 amino acids: CASSLLDGGLQETQYF. The CDR3 nucleotides are TGTGCCAGCAGCTTATTAGACGGGGGGCTACAAGAGACCCAGTACTTC.

This clonotype was recorded a few times. The V and J genes are TRBV6-4 and TRBJ2-2; the D gene is possibly TRBD2 (5 bases). Germline lookup yields CDR1 MRHNA and CDR2 SNTAGT. The CDR3 length is 13 residues. The germline V and J ends were trimmed by 10 bases and 2 bases, with 11 bases remaining between them. The CDR3, as DNA: TGTGCCACCGAGCGGATTAACACCGGGGAGCTGTTTTTT. Translated, it gives CATERINTGELFF.

This clonotype was seen only a few times. The genes are TRBV15 and TRBJ2-7, with D hard to call. The germline gives CDR1 LNHNV, CDR2 YYDKDF (reference sequence). Between the trimmed V and J ends, which lost 0 bases and 5 bases, there was a span of 8 bases. The CDR3 runs to 13 residues. In DNA, the CDR3 is TGTGCCACCAGCAGAGAGGTTCGCCACGAGCAGTACGTC. This gives the protein CATSREVRHEQYV.

This rearrangement joins TRBV20-1 to TRBJ2-1, with 7 positions matching TRBD2. Germline V CDR1 and CDR2: DFQATT, SNEGSKA (reference sequence). The length of the CDR3 is 14 residues. J was trimmed by 3 bases and V by 6 bases; bases with no gene match: 8. The CDR3 region is CSAVTASGYNEQFF. CDR3 sequence (DNA): TGCAGTGCAGTTACGGCTAGCGGCTACAATGAGCAGTTCTTC.

At least ten counts were recorded for this clonotype. This chain uses TRBV5-1 with TRBJ1-1; no clear D gene. Germline-derived CDR1 and CDR2 are SGHRS and YFSETQ. The CDR3 length is 15 residues. Trimming took 4 bases from V and 1 from J, leaving 14 bases between them. The DNA for the CDR3 is TGCGCCAGCAGCCCCGTTGCGGGAACGAACACTGAAGCTTTCTTT. Amino acid sequence: CASSPVAGTNTEAFF.

This clonotype has a count of ten or more. V gene TRBV29-1 combines with J gene TRBJ1-3; D unresolved. There are 12 residues in the CDR3. V lost 4 bases to trimming and J lost 0 bases, with 4 bases between them. CDR1 and CDR2 (germline): SQVTM, ANQGSEA. The CDR3 DNA reads TGCAGCGTTGGAACCTCTGGAAACACCATATATTTT. Translated, it gives CSVGTSGNTIYF.

This clonotype has at least ten counts. The chain links TRBV2 to TRBJ1-5; 9 bases are a match to TRBD1. The junction had 1 base not matched to a gene; V was cut back by 1 base and J by 3 bases. The CDR3 covers 15 residues. CDR1 SNHLY and CDR2 FYNNEI come from the germline V gene. CDR3 nucleotides: TGTGCCAGCAGTGAAGGGACAGGGGCCAATCAGCCCCAGCATTTT. Translation: CASSEGTGANQPQHF. The full variable domain, rest sourced from reference TRBV2 and TRBJ1-5, is EPEVTQTPSHQVTQMGQEVILRCVPISNHLYFYWYRQILGQKVEFLVSFYNNEISEKSEIFDDQFSVERPDGSNFTLKIRSTKLEDSAMYFCASSEGTGANQPQHFGDGTRLSIL.

This clonotype was detected only a few times. The chain combines TRBV28 with TRBJ1-4, with D possibly being TRBD1 (6 bases). There are 13 residues in the CDR3. CDR1 and CDR2 from the germline V gene are MDHEN and SYDVKM. V gave up 6 bases and J gave up 11 bases, with 16 bases separating them. The CDR3 loop is CASSQQGLWKLFF. In nucleotides, the CDR3 is TGTGCCAGCAGCCAACAGGGATTGTGGAAACTGTTTTTT.

This chain connects TRBV2 to TRBJ2-2; 8 bases are shared with TRBD1. CDR1 is SNHLY, CDR2 FYNNEI, per germline. The CDR3 consists of 14 residues. Trimming cost V 7 bases and J 1 base; bases outside gene matches: 2. CDR3 in DNA: TGTGCCAGCACGGGGACAGGGAACACCGGGGAGCTGTTTTTT. Translated, it gives CASTGTGNTGELFF. Variable domain in full (rest from reference TRBV2 and TRBJ2-2): EPEVTQTPSHQVTQMGQEVILRCVPISNHLYFYWYRQILGQKVEFLVSFYNNEISEKSEIFDDQFSVERPDGSNFTLKIRSTKLEDSAMYFCASTGTGNTGELFFGEGSRLTVL.

This clonotype was seen many times. The chain links TRBV20-1 to TRBJ1-1; D is unclear. This CDR3 has 11 amino acids. V was pared by 5 bases and J by 0 bases, with 4 bases between. From germline, CDR1 is DFQATT and CDR2 SNEGSKA (reference sequence). The CDR3 sequence is CSADMNTEAFF. CDR3 sequence (DNA): TGCAGTGCTGATATGAACACTGAAGCTTTCTTT.

This clonotype was recorded at least ten times. V usage is TRBV18 and J usage is TRBJ2-1, with 13 bases identical to TRBD2. After removal of 5 bases from V and 6 bases from J, the junction contained 4 bases not matched to a gene. Germline V CDR1 and CDR2: KGHSH, LQKENI. The CDR3 is 15 residues long. The CDR3 coding sequence is TGTGCCAGCTCATCTCGACTAGCGGGAGGCAATGAGCAGTTCTTC. It yields the protein CASSSRLAGGNEQFF.